The rows below give T cell receptor beta chains drawn from one sample of a study of blood T cell repertoires in COVID-19. TCRdb keeps only in-frame clones here, not all; method: immunoSEQ multiplex PCR. The sample has about 280,000 clones; around 88% are singletons. Sequenced: PBMCs or T cells enriched from blood (not recorded which). All receptors derive from a woman aged 40-49 years who had recovered from COVID-19. Each CDR3 is given with its conserved first and last residue. A D gene is named only where the DNA matches it firmly. Clone size is not always given. Where it is, it says once, few, many or a class for expanded clones.

V gene: TRBV28
J gene: TRBJ1-5
clone size: .
D gene: TRBD1
CDR3 protein: CASGPDRAQPQHF
CDR3 DNA: TGTGCCAGCGGACCGGACAGGGCTCAGCCCCAGCATTTT

V gene: TRBV4-2
J gene: TRBJ2-7
clone size: once
D gene: TRBD2
CDR3 protein: CASSQDSSGSLYEQYF
CDR3 DNA: TGTGCCAGCAGCCAAGATAGTAGCGGGAGCCTGTACGAGCAGTACTTC

V gene: TRBV11-2
J gene: TRBJ1-3
clone size: few
D gene: .
CDR3 protein: CASSPLERAPGNTIYF
CDR3 DNA: TGTGCCAGCAGCCCACTTGAGCGGGCTCCTGGAAACACCATATATTTT

V gene: TRBV10-3
J gene: TRBJ2-7
clone size: .
D gene: TRBD1
CDR3 protein: CAISEAGTGGYEQYF
CDR3 DNA: TGTGCCATCAGTGAGGCCGGGACAGGGGGCTACGAGCAGTACTTC

V gene: TRBV18
J gene: TRBJ2-3
clone size: .
D gene: TRBD2
CDR3 protein: CASSPPYRTSGRPTDTQYF
CDR3 DNA: TGTGCCAGCTCACCCCCCTATAGGACTAGCGGGAGACCGACAGATACGCAGTATTTT

V gene: TRBV6-6
J gene: TRBJ2-7
clone size: .
D gene: .
CDR3 protein: CASSNRQDSGYEQYF
CDR3 DNA: TGTGCCAGCAGTAACCGACAGGATTCTGGGTACGAGCAGTACTTC

V gene: TRBV18
J gene: TRBJ1-6
clone size: .
D gene: TRBD1
CDR3 protein: CASSRDSGNSPLHF
CDR3 DNA: TGTGCCAGCTCACGGGACAGTGGGAATTCACCCCTCCACTTT

V gene: TRBV12-3/TRBV12-4
J gene: TRBJ2-7
clone size: .
D gene: .
CDR3 protein: CASTAAEVNEQYF
CDR3 DNA: TGTGCCAGCACCGCCGCAGAGGTGAACGAGCAGTACTTC

V gene: TRBV3-1/TRBV3-2
J gene: TRBJ2-1
clone size: .
D gene: .
CDR3 protein: CASSQDGRGSYNEQFF
CDR3 DNA: TGTGCCAGCAGCCAAGACGGTCGGGGCTCCTACAATGAGCAGTTCTTC

V gene: TRBV11-2
J gene: TRBJ1-1
clone size: .
D gene: .
CDR3 protein: CASSPTDKGLANTEAFF
CDR3 DNA: TGTGCCAGCAGCCCAACGGACAAGGGCTTGGCGAACACTGAAGCTTTCTTT

V gene: TRBV28
J gene: TRBJ2-7
clone size: .
D gene: TRBD1
CDR3 protein: CASSSPSTGGYEQYF
CDR3 DNA: TGTGCCAGCAGTTCACCCTCGACAGGGGGCTACGAGCAGTACTTC

V gene: TRBV28
J gene: TRBJ1-3
clone size: .
D gene: .
CDR3 protein: CASSLGGTGNTIYF
CDR3 DNA: TGTGCCAGCAGTTTGGGGGGGACTGGAAACACCATATATTTT

V gene: TRBV10-2
J gene: TRBJ1-4
clone size: .
D gene: .
CDR3 protein: CASRERAGWREKLFF
CDR3 DNA: TGCGCCAGCAGGGAAAGGGCAGGGTGGCGTGAAAAACTGTTTTTT

V gene: TRBV3-1/TRBV3-2
J gene: TRBJ1-3
clone size: .
D gene: .
CDR3 protein: CASSQAGSGNTIYF
CDR3 DNA: TGTGCCAGCAGCCAAGCAGGCTCTGGAAACACCATATATTTT

V gene: TRBV4-1
J gene: TRBJ1-5
clone size: few
D gene: .
CDR3 protein: CASSQASGSNQPQHF
CDR3 DNA: TGCGCCAGCAGCCAAGCGAGTGGTAGCAATCAGCCCCAGCATTTT

V gene: TRBV4-3
J gene: TRBJ1-2
clone size: .
D gene: .
CDR3 protein: CASSQRDRPVNGYTF
CDR3 DNA: TGCGCCAGCAGCCAACGAGACAGACCGGTGAACGGCTACACCTTC

V gene: TRBV7-3
J gene: TRBJ1-1
clone size: .
D gene: .
CDR3 protein: CASSLGGLNTEAFF
CDR3 DNA: TGTGCCAGCAGCTTGGGGGGTTTGAACACTGAAGCTTTCTTT

V gene: TRBV28
J gene: TRBJ1-5
clone size: few
D gene: .
CDR3 protein: CASSPPDSPNQPQHF
CDR3 DNA: TGTGCCAGCAGTCCCCCGGACAGCCCTAATCAGCCCCAGCATTTT

V gene: TRBV5-1
J gene: TRBJ1-4
clone size: .
D gene: TRBD1
CDR3 protein: CASSRDRENEKLFF
CDR3 DNA: TGCGCCAGCAGCCGGGACAGGGAAAATGAAAAACTGTTTTTT

V gene: TRBV5-1
J gene: TRBJ2-2
clone size: .
D gene: TRBD2
CDR3 protein: CASSPLTTSGSTGELFF
CDR3 DNA: TGCGCCAGCAGCCCACTCACGACTAGCGGGAGCACCGGGGAGCTGTTTTTT

V gene: TRBV2
J gene: TRBJ2-2
clone size: .
D gene: .
CDR3 protein: CASKGTPTNTGELFF
CDR3 DNA: TGTGCCAGCAAAGGGACACCAACGAACACCGGGGAGCTGTTTTTT

V gene: TRBV11-2
J gene: TRBJ2-7
clone size: .
D gene: .
CDR3 protein: CASRTGIYTGEQYF
CDR3 DNA: TGTGCCAGCAGGACCGGGATCTACACTGGGGAGCAGTACTTC

V gene: TRBV5-1
J gene: TRBJ1-1
clone size: .
D gene: .
CDR3 protein: CASSLAEGRQGISKAFF
CDR3 DNA: TGCGCCAGCAGCTTGGCGGAGGGTAGGCAGGGTATATCGAAAGCTTTCTTT

V gene: TRBV19
J gene: TRBJ2-4
clone size: .
D gene: TRBD1
CDR3 protein: CASRDRGFKNIQYF
CDR3 DNA: TGTGCCAGCAGGGACAGGGGGTTCAAAAACATTCAGTACTTC

V gene: TRBV7-2
J gene: TRBJ1-3
clone size: .
D gene: .
CDR3 protein: CASSPRDNSGNTIYF
CDR3 DNA: TGTGCCAGCAGCCCTCGGGACAACTCTGGAAACACCATATATTTT

V gene: TRBV6-1
J gene: TRBJ2-1
clone size: .
D gene: .
CDR3 protein: CASTLAGPGEQFF
CDR3 DNA: TGTGCCAGCACTTTGGCGGGTCCGGGGGAGCAGTTCTTC

V gene: TRBV4-3
J gene: TRBJ2-7
clone size: .
D gene: TRBD1
CDR3 protein: CASSQGQGFAYEQYF
CDR3 DNA: TGCGCCAGCAGCCAAGGACAGGGGTTTGCCTACGAGCAGTACTTC

V gene: TRBV7-2
J gene: TRBJ2-1
clone size: .
D gene: TRBD2
CDR3 protein: CASSTRRLAGVFYNEQFF
CDR3 DNA: TGTGCCAGCAGCACCCGCAGACTAGCGGGAGTCTTCTACAATGAGCAGTTCTTC

V gene: TRBV18
J gene: TRBJ2-1
clone size: .
D gene: .
CDR3 protein: CASSSFGDNEQFF
CDR3 DNA: TGTGCCAGCTCGTCCTTCGGAGACAATGAGCAGTTCTTC

V gene: TRBV28
J gene: TRBJ2-7
clone size: .
D gene: .
CDR3 protein: CASSLTGRAWPQQYF
CDR3 DNA: TGTGCCAGCAGTCTTACAGGGCGTGCCTGGCCTCAGCAGTACTTC

V gene: TRBV5-4
J gene: TRBJ2-2
clone size: .
D gene: .
CDR3 protein: CASSPEAPAPNTGELFF
CDR3 DNA: TGTGCCAGCAGCCCGGAGGCCCCAGCGCCGAACACCGGGGAGCTGTTTTTT

V gene: TRBV7-8
J gene: TRBJ1-5
clone size: .
D gene: .
CDR3 protein: CASSLAVLSNQPQHF
CDR3 DNA: TGTGCCAGCAGCTTAGCCGTTCTTAGCAATCAGCCCCAGCATTTT

V gene: TRBV28
J gene: TRBJ2-3
clone size: .
D gene: TRBD2
CDR3 protein: CASSSPGTSGTHTQYF
CDR3 DNA: TGTGCCAGCAGTTCCCCCGGGACTAGCGGGACCCATACGCAGTATTTT

V gene: TRBV5-4
J gene: TRBJ2-5
clone size: .
D gene: .
CDR3 protein: CAGGTPQETQYF
CDR3 DNA: TGTGCCGGAGGGACTCCACAAGAGACCCAGTACTTC

V gene: TRBV6-5
J gene: TRBJ1-5
clone size: .
D gene: .
CDR3 protein: CASSPAAQKKQPQHF
CDR3 DNA: TGTGCCAGCAGTCCGGCGGCCCAAAAAAAACAGCCCCAGCATTTT

V gene: TRBV18
J gene: TRBJ2-1
clone size: .
D gene: .
CDR3 protein: CASSPPVTEASDEQFF
CDR3 DNA: TGTGCCAGCTCACCACCTGTGACTGAAGCCTCAGATGAGCAGTTCTTC

V gene: TRBV7-2
J gene: TRBJ1-2
clone size: .
D gene: .
CDR3 protein: CASTSLNGVGGYTF
CDR3 DNA: TGTGCCAGCACCTCCTTGAACGGGGTCGGTGGCTACACCTTC

V gene: TRBV29-1
J gene: TRBJ2-5
clone size: .
D gene: .
CDR3 protein: CSARGDRRETQYF
CDR3 DNA: TGCAGCGCCCGGGGGGACAGGCGGGAGACCCAGTACTTC

V gene: TRBV7-9
J gene: TRBJ2-1
clone size: .
D gene: TRBD2
CDR3 protein: CASSNPGLYNEQFF
CDR3 DNA: TGTGCCAGCAGCAACCCGGGACTATACAATGAGCAGTTCTTC

V gene: TRBV11-2
J gene: TRBJ1-6
clone size: medium-sized
D gene: TRBD1
CDR3 protein: CASSPGTGLSGDSPLHF
CDR3 DNA: TGTGCCAGCAGCCCAGGGACAGGGTTAAGTGGCGATTCACCCCTCCACTTT

V gene: TRBV28
J gene: TRBJ1-2
clone size: .
D gene: .
CDR3 protein: CASSWGGRHLTF
CDR3 DNA: TGTGCCAGCAGTTGGGGCGGGAGACATCTCACCTTC

V gene: TRBV25-1
J gene: TRBJ1-2
clone size: .
D gene: .
CDR3 protein: CASSEYRRAYGYTF
CDR3 DNA: TGTGCCAGCAGTGAATATCGCAGGGCCTATGGCTACACCTTC

V gene: TRBV6-2/TRBV6-3
J gene: TRBJ2-1
clone size: .
D gene: TRBD2
CDR3 protein: CASRPGASGNNEQFF
CDR3 DNA: TGTGCCAGCCGCCCCGGGGCTAGCGGAAACAATGAGCAGTTCTTC

V gene: TRBV21-1
J gene: TRBJ1-5
clone size: .
D gene: .
CDR3 protein: CASSKEPQNPGINQPQHF
CDR3 DNA: TGTGCCAGCAGCAAAGAGCCCCAAAACCCGGGGATCAATCAGCCCCAGCATTTT

V gene: TRBV7-9
J gene: TRBJ2-6
clone size: .
D gene: .
CDR3 protein: CASRITGSGANVLTF
CDR3 DNA: TGTGCCAGCAGGATAACCGGCTCTGGGGCCAACGTCCTGACTTTC

V gene: TRBV5-1
J gene: TRBJ2-3
clone size: .
D gene: .
CDR3 protein: CASSFRGENTDTQYF
CDR3 DNA: TGCGCCAGCAGCTTTCGCGGGGAGAACACAGATACGCAGTATTTT

V gene: TRBV28
J gene: TRBJ2-3
clone size: .
D gene: .
CDR3 protein: CASHGGTATDTQYF
CDR3 DNA: TGTGCCAGCCATGGAGGGACAGCCACAGATACGCAGTATTTT

V gene: TRBV7-2
J gene: TRBJ1-2
clone size: .
D gene: .
CDR3 protein: CASSVQRIGSVGGYTF
CDR3 DNA: TGTGCCAGCAGCGTTCAGAGGATTGGATCCGTGGGTGGCTACACCTTC

V gene: TRBV6-5
J gene: TRBJ2-3
clone size: .
D gene: TRBD1
CDR3 protein: CASSYDRGRTDTQYF
CDR3 DNA: TGTGCCAGCAGTTACGACAGGGGGCGAACAGATACGCAGTATTTT